This T cell receptor (beta chain) was sequenced for a study of T cells in localized non-small cell lung cancer. Overall study results and limits: Sequencing was limited to one tumor region, leaving the possibility of heterogeneity open. Paired adjacent lung recovered a median about 61 of the top 100 tumor clones. Increased T cell density in blood showed an association with longer overall survival. The highest T cell clonality was in uninvolved adjacent lung, above tumor.

Sequencing used immunoSEQ multiplex PCR; TCRdb keeps in-frame clones, though not all of them. The table includes about 30,000 clones, around nine tenths detected once. Looked up from germline, CDR1 is SGHNT and CDR2 is YENEEA. Trimming stripped 1 base from V and 9 bases from J, with 16 bases between. This CDR3 is built from 15 residues. Regarding this clone: The antigen is not known.

This rearrangement joins TRBV11-3 to TRBJ2-1; TRBD1 is a possible D gene (5 bases). The source is a female donor at least 60 years old with stage I lung adenocarcinoma. The input for sequencing was peripheral blood, taken before any cancer treatment. The CDR3 nucleotides are TGTGCCAGCAGCTTAGGGTCAGGGTCGGTGGGTGAGCAGTTCTTC. It translates to CASSLGSGSVGEQFF. Based on the CDR3 plus reference TRBV11-3 and TRBJ2-1, the full variable domain is EAGVVQSPRYKIIEKKQPVAFWCNPISGHNTLYWYLQNLGQGPELLIRYENEEAVDDSQLPKDRFSAERLKGVDSTLKIQPAELGDSAVYLCASSLGSGSVGEQFFGPGTRLTVL.